The subject of this entry is one T cell receptor (beta chain). What it binds is not known. From 5'RACE with constant-segment primers came TCR alpha and TCR beta cDNA libraries that carried sample barcodes and UMIs. TCRdb reprocessed the 5' RACE reads with MiXCR, giving one entry per CDR3 protein. The table has about 290,000 distinct CDR3 sequences, approximately 16% seen once. The sample originates from a study of T-cell memory formation after mild COVID-19. Study-wide results and caveats: Mainly in CM and EM were contracting CD4+ clones; CD8+ were in EMRA.

This sequence originates from a man in his late teens or twenties who had mild COVID-19 (a few samples of this study predate the infection). Cell type and time point are not known. The material sequenced was PBMCs or a T cell subset sorted from them (not recorded which).

This CDR3 is CASSLPGVPWQYV. DNA of the CDR3: TGTGCCAGCAGCCTACCGGGGGTTCCGTGGCAGTACGTC. The genes are TRBV7-2 and TRBJ2-7; weak D call: TRBD2 (6 bases). The germline V gene encodes CDR1 SGHTA and CDR2 FQGNSA. Trimming took 5 bases from V and 9 from J, leaving 17 bases between them. The CDR3 sequence is 13 residues long.